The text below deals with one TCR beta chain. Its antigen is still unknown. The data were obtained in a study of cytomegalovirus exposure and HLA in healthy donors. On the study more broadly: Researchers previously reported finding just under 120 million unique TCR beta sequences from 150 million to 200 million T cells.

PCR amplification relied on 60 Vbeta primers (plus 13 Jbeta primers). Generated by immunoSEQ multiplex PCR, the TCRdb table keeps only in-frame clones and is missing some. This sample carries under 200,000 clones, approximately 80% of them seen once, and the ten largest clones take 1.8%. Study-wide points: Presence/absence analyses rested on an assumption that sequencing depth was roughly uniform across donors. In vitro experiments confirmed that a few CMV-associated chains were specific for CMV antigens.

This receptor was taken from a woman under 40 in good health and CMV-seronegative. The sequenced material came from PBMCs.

CDR3 nucleotides: TGCGCCAGCAGCCCGTGGGGACAGGCCAATGAGCAGTTCTTC. Its translation: CASSPWGQANEQFF. The V gene is TRBV4-1, the J gene TRBJ2-1; 8 nucleotides align to TRBD1. The V and J ends lost 4 bases and 6 bases, in that order; junction bases with no gene match: 5. CDR1 MGHRA and CDR2 YSYEKL come from the germline V gene. This CDR3 has 14 residues.